These 8 T cell receptor beta chains were all obtained from the same sample, sequenced in a study of blood T cell repertoires in COVID-19. Sequencing used immunoSEQ multiplex PCR; TCRdb keeps in-frame clones, though not all of them. The table shows 150,000 or so clones, with 82% occurring only once. The sequenced sample consisted of peripheral blood. The receptor source for this set is a human donor with acute or convalescent COVID-19. The donor label of this sample is uncertain.

The chain carries TRBV5-6 and TRBJ1-4; D possibly corresponds to TRBD1 (5 bases). The CDR3 has 15 residues. The germline V gene has CDR1 SGHDT and CDR2 YYEEEE. The V end lost 4 bases, the J end lost 5 bases, and 15 bases lay between the germline ends. CDR3 protein: CASSTRQPGNEKLFF. The CDR3 nucleotides read TGTGCCAGCAGCACCAGACAGCCCGGCAATGAAAAACTGTTTTTT.

The V and J genes are TRBV25-1 and TRBJ1-1, with D tentatively TRBD1 (6 bases). V was shortened by 4 bases and J by 4 bases, with 7 bases between the two germline ends. This CDR3 has 12 amino acids. The germline V gene encodes CDR1 MGHDK and CDR2 SYGVNS. This CDR3 reads CASSGDTTEAFF. The CDR3 DNA follows: TGTGCCAGCAGTGGGGACACCACTGAAGCTTTCTTT.

The rearrangement joins TRBV19 to TRBJ1-1; D possibly corresponds to TRBD1 (5 bases). The CDR3 runs to 15 residues. The V gene lost 6 bases and the J gene lost 0 bases, with 14 bases spanning the gap. CDR1 is LNHDA, CDR2 SQIVND, per germline (reference sequence). CDR3 sequence (DNA): TGTGCCAGTAGGACCTCGACAGCTATGAACACTGAAGCTTTCTTT. Encoded protein: CASRTSTAMNTEAFF.

The chain joins TRBV5-1 to TRBJ1-2; tentative D call: TRBD1 (5 bases). V was cut by 1 base and J by 8 bases, with 12 bases left in between. CDR1 and CDR2 (germline): SGHRS, YFSETQ. The CDR3 spans 13 residues. The CDR3 coding sequence is TGCGCCAGCAGCTTGCGCAGGGATGAAGGCTACACCTTC. Residues: CASSLRRDEGYTF. Full variable domain (outside the CDR3, taken from reference TRBV5-1 and TRBJ1-2): KAGVTQTPRYLIKTRGQQVTLSCSPISGHRSVSWYQQTPGQGLQFLFEYFSETQRNKGNFPGRFSGRQFSNSRSEMNVSTLELGDSALYLCASSLRRDEGYTFGSGTRLTVV.

The chain links TRBV19 to TRBJ1-1, with D unresolved. V was cut by 5 bases and J by 3 bases, with 7 bases left in between. Germline V CDR1 and CDR2: LNHDA, SQIVND (reference sequence). The CDR3 is 12 amino acids. The CDR3 coding sequence is TGTGCCAGTAGTTTTCGGGACACTGAAGCTTTCTTT. Its translation: CASSFRDTEAFF.

V gene TRBV5-1 combines with J gene TRBJ2-7; 7 bases are a match to TRBD1. This CDR3 is 16 amino acids long. The trim removed 4 bases at V and 5 bases at J, leaving 15 bases unmatched. Germline V gene sequence: CDR1 SGHRS, CDR2 YFSETQ. The CDR3 nucleotides read TGCGCCAGCAGCCAAACCCTCGGCAGGGGGATGGACGAGCAGTACTTC. This gives the protein CASSQTLGRGMDEQYF.

The chain recombines TRBV27 with TRBJ2-3; 8 positions agree with TRBD1. Per the germline V gene, CDR1 is MNHEY and CDR2 is SMNVEV (reference sequence). This CDR3 is built from 14 residues. The V and J ends lost 3 bases and 9 bases, in that order; junction bases with no gene match: 8. The CDR3 here is CASSFRGGTGTQYF. The DNA for the CDR3 is TGTGCCAGCAGTTTTAGAGGGGGGACAGGCACGCAGTATTTT.

V usage is TRBV6-2 or TRBV6-3 and J usage is TRBJ2-4; D perhaps matches TRBD1 (5 bases). CDR1 MNHEY and CDR2 SVGEGT come from the germline V gene. The CDR3 sequence is 14 residues long. Trimming took off 4 bases at V and 1 base at J, with 8 bases between the two ends. CDR3 nucleotide sequence: TGTGCCAGCAGTTTCAGGGTGGCCAAAAACATTCAGTACTTC. Its protein is CASSFRVAKNIQYF.